These T cell receptor beta chains were read from a single sample in a study of blood T cell repertoires in COVID-19. Assay: immunoSEQ multiplex PCR; the TCRdb copy retains only in-frame clones and omits some. The sample shows around 360,000 clones, 70% to 90% of them seen only once. Specimen: PBMCs or T cells enriched from blood (not recorded which). These receptors were obtained from a man in his forties in a cohort exposed to, infected with or recovered from COVID-19 (not recorded which). Both conserved end residues are part of each CDR3. The D gene is left open where the match is weak. Clone size is stated in some rows and not others, as once, few, many or a class when expanded.

>TRBJ2-1|TRBD2|once|TRBV11-2
TGTGCCAGCAGCTTAGACGGACTAGCTGGAAGAAGCTCCTACAATGAGCAGTTCTTC
CASSLDGLAGRSSYNEQFF
>TRBJ1-2|TRBD1|.|TRBV18
TGTGCCAGCTCACCTGGGACAGGGGGCTACACCTTC
CASSPGTGGYTF
>TRBJ2-7|TRBD2|.|TRBV30
TGTGCCTGGAGATCTAAGGATGGCGGGAGATACTACCCCGAGCAGTACTTC
CAWRSKDGGRYYPEQYF
>TRBJ2-2|.|once|TRBV12-5
TGTGCTAGTGGTTTGGGGACAGTCGCGAACACCGGGGAGCTGTTTTTT
CASGLGTVANTGELFF
>TRBJ2-1|.|once|TRBV6-6
TGTGCCAGCAAGACTAGAGATGCCTACAATGAGCAGTTCTTC
CASKTRDAYNEQFF
>TRBJ2-7|TRBD1|.|TRBV7-9
TGTGCCAGCAGCTCTCCGGGACAGGGGTTCTCCTACGAGCAGTACTTC
CASSSPGQGFSYEQYF
>TRBJ1-2|.|.|TRBV6-5
TGTGCCAGCACCTCTTCACTGCTAGCTAACTATGGCTACACCTTC
CASTSSLLANYGYTF
>TRBJ2-7|TRBD1|few|TRBV24-1
TGTGCCACCAGTGACCACGGACAGGGATCCTACGAGCAGTACTTC
CATSDHGQGSYEQYF
>TRBJ2-3|TRBD2|.|TRBV10-3
TGTGCCATCAGTGAAAGTGCTAGCGGGAGTCGAAATACGCAGTATTTT
CAISESASGSRNTQYF
>TRBJ1-4|TRBD1|.|TRBV5-1
TGCGCCAGCAGCTTGGTGACAGGGGGGGATGAAAAACTGTTTTTT
CASSLVTGGDEKLFF
>TRBJ1-4|.|.|TRBV4-1
TGCGCCAGCAGCCAAGGGACTCTTGCAACTAATGAAAAACTGTTTTTT
CASSQGTLATNEKLFF
>TRBJ2-5|.|.|TRBV5-5
TGTGCCAGCAGCGGGACTTATCAAGAGACCCAGTACTTC
CASSGTYQETQYF
>TRBJ1-5|.|.|TRBV6-5
TGTGCCAGCTGTCCGGGGTTAAGCGGCAATCAGCCCCAGCATTTT
CASCPGLSGNQPQHF
>TRBJ2-7|.|.|TRBV29-1
TGCAGCGTTGGACTTTGGGTGGGCGAGCAGTACTTC
CSVGLWVGEQYF
>TRBJ2-1|TRBD1|.|TRBV24-1
TGTGCCACCAGTGGACAGGGATCCTACAATGAGCAGTTCTTC
CATSGQGSYNEQFF
>TRBJ2-7|.|.|TRBV5-1
TGCGCCAGCAGCTTACAGGGAACCAACGAGCAGTACTTC
CASSLQGTNEQYF
>TRBJ1-2|.|.|TRBV28
TGTGCCAGCAGTCCCACGGTCTTTTATGGCTACACCTTC
CASSPTVFYGYTF
>TRBJ1-4|.|.|TRBV18
TGTGCCAGCTCACCTGGGACTCCCGGAAGGGAAAAACTGTTTTTT
CASSPGTPGREKLFF
>TRBJ1-2|.|.|TRBV5-5
TGTGCCAGCAGCTTGTTGACAGAAACTAACTATGGCTACACCTTC
CASSLLTETNYGYTF
>TRBJ1-3|.|.|TRBV19
TGTGCCAGTAGTCATCGGACAGCAAGAAACACCATATATTTT
CASSHRTARNTIYF
>TRBJ2-7|TRBD1|.|TRBV27
TGTGCCAGCAGAGTTCTCCAATCCGGGACAGGGCGGTACGAGCAGTACTTC
CASRVLQSGTGRYEQYF
>TRBJ1-1|.|.|TRBV11-3
TGTGCCAGCAGCTTAGGGGCAGGTCGCGAAGCTTTCTTT
CASSLGAGREAFF
>TRBJ2-7|.|.|TRBV5-1
TGCGCCAGCAGCTTGGAAGCCCCTGCCTACGAGCAGTACTTC
CASSLEAPAYEQYF
>TRBJ1-5|.|.|TRBV28
TGTGCCAGCAGTCTTCACAAGAGGAATCAGCCCCAGCATTTT
CASSLHKRNQPQHF
>TRBJ1-1|.|.|TRBV27
TGTGCCAGCAGTCCCACTTTCGGCGGAACTGAAGCTTTCTTT
CASSPTFGGTEAFF
>TRBJ2-7|.|.|TRBV28
TGTGCCAGCAGTTTATTGTCCCTGGGAGGCGAGCAGTACTTC
CASSLLSLGGEQYF
>TRBJ2-1|TRBD2|few|TRBV9
TGTGCCAGCAGCGTAGACGGCGGGAGCCCTTACAATGAGCAGTTCTTC
CASSVDGGSPYNEQFF
>TRBJ2-6|.|.|TRBV10-3
TGTGCCATCAGTGAATCCGGTTCCTCTGGGGCCAACGTCCTGACTTTC
CAISESGSSGANVLTF
>TRBJ2-7|.|.|TRBV6-1
TGTGCCAGCAGTGAAGTCGGAGGACCCTACGAGCAGTACTTC
CASSEVGGPYEQYF
>TRBJ1-2|TRBD1|.|TRBV2
TGTGCCAGCAGTGAGGGGGGACAGGGCGGGATTAGGCCCACCTTC
CASSEGGQGGIRPTF
>TRBJ1-1|.|few|TRBV7-9
TGTGCCAGCGGGGGGGCACTGGGGAACACTGAAGCTTTCTTT
CASGGALGNTEAFF
>TRBJ1-1|TRBD1|.|TRBV14
TGTGCCAGCAGCCAAAGCAGGGGGCATGTTGCTGAAGCTTTCTTT
CASSQSRGHVAEAFF
>TRBJ1-1|.|once|TRBV25-1
TGTGCCAGCAGGACAAATACTGAAGCTTTCTTT
CASRTNTEAFF
>TRBJ1-1|TRBD1|.|TRBV30
TGTGCCTGGAGTGGGGGGACAGGGCGTGGGAGGACTGAAGCTTTCTTT
CAWSGGTGRGRTEAFF
>TRBJ1-6|.|.|TRBV11-2
TGTGCCAGCAGCTTCCAAGGAGGCGGGGATAATTCACCCCTCCACTTT
CASSFQGGGDNSPLHF
>TRBJ2-7|TRBD2|.|TRBV6-5
TGTGCCAGCACGGTCGGGAGGGACTACGAGCAGTACTTC
CASTVGRDYEQYF
>TRBJ1-5|TRBD1|.|TRBV7-6
TGTGCCAGCAGCTATGGGACAGGGGATCAGCCCCAGCATTTT
CASSYGTGDQPQHF
>TRBJ2-3|TRBD2|.|TRBV28
TGTGCCAGCAGTGGGGGACTAGCGGGAGGCAGTAGCACAGATACGCAGTATTTT
CASSGGLAGGSSTDTQYF
>TRBJ2-7|.|few|TRBV25-1
TGTGCCAGCATGGGCGACTACCTTTACGAGCAGTACTTC
CASMGDYLYEQYF
>TRBJ1-2|TRBD1|.|TRBV7-8
TGTGCCAGCAGCTTAGCAACAGGGGGTGGCTATGGCTACACCTTC
CASSLATGGGYGYTF
>TRBJ2-3|.|.|TRBV9
TGTGCCAGCAGCCCTAGACAGGACCCCACAGATACGCAGTATTTT
CASSPRQDPTDTQYF
>TRBJ1-1|.|.|TRBV12-5
TGTGCTAGTGGTTTACGGCGGGGGCGACACACTGAAGCTTTCTTT
CASGLRRGRHTEAFF
>TRBJ2-1|.|.|TRBV7-6
TGTGCCAGCAGCTTAGTAGCGACTGAGCAGTTCTTC
CASSLVATEQFF
>TRBJ1-1|.|.|TRBV7-8
TGTGCCAGCAGCTTCGGCAGGGTCGGAACGGGCACTGAAGCTTTCTTT
CASSFGRVGTGTEAFF
>TRBJ2-2|TRBD1|once|TRBV9
TGTGCCAGCAGCGGGAGGACAGGGGAGACCGGGGAGCTGTTTTTT
CASSGRTGETGELFF
>TRBJ2-3|TRBD2|.|TRBV5-1
TGCGCCAGCAGTAATGCGGGAGGAACAGATACGCAGTATTTT
CASSNAGGTDTQYF
>TRBJ2-3|.|.|TRBV7-9
TGTGCCAGCAGCTTATCCGGCCAGGGGTCAGATACGCAGTATTTT
CASSLSGQGSDTQYF
>TRBJ1-2|TRBD1|.|TRBV5-8
TGTGCCAGCAGCTTGGAGACAGGGATGAGGGGCTACACCTTC
CASSLETGMRGYTF
>TRBJ1-1|.|.|TRBV28
TGTGCCAGCAGGCCCCTCCGGGTGAACACTGAAGCTTTCTTT
CASRPLRVNTEAFF
>TRBJ2-1|TRBD2|.|TRBV2
TGTGCCAGCATACTAGCGGGACACAATGAGCAGTTCTTC
CASILAGHNEQFF
>TRBJ1-5|.|.|TRBV6-5
TGTGCCAGCAGTTACGCGGGCCAGACAAATCAGCCCCAGCATTTT
CASSYAGQTNQPQHF
>TRBJ2-7|.|.|TRBV28
TGTGCCAGCAGTAAACCGCGGGTATCACGAGAGCAGTACTTC
CASSKPRVSREQYF
>TRBJ2-3|TRBD2|.|TRBV28
TGTGCCAGCAGTTCAGCGGGAGAAGGTACAGATACGCAGTATTTT
CASSSAGEGTDTQYF